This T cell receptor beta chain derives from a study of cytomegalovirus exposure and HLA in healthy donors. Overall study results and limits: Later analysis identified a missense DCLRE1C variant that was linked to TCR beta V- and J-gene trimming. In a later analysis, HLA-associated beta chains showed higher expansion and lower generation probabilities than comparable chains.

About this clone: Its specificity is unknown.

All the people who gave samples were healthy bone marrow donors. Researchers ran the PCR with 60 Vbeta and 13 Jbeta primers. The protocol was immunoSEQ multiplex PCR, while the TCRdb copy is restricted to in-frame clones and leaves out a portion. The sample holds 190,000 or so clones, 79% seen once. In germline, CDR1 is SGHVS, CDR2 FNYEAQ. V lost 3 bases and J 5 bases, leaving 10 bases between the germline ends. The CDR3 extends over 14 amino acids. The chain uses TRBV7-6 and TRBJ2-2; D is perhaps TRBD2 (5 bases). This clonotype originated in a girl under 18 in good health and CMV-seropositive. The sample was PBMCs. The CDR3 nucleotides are TGTGCCAGCAGCTTGCTAGCTGGTACCGGGGAGCTGTTTTTT. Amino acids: CASSLLAGTGELFF.